The 12 T cell receptor beta chains given below trace back to one sample, sequenced in a study of OX40 agonist ivuxolimab in advanced cancers. Using immunoSEQ multiplex PCR, the repertoire was profiled, and TCRdb retains in-frame clones only, with some absent. The table lists roughly 25,000 clones, roughly 80% of them singletons. Sequences were derived from CD4+ or CD8+ T cells sorted from blood, sampled in a trial of the OX40 agonist ivuxolimab. The receptors stem from an adult with an advanced solid tumor such as melanoma, head and neck, liver or kidney cancer.

This clone was observed a handful of times. This rearrangement joins TRBV29-1 to TRBJ1-5; D may be TRBD1 (5 bases). The CDR3 covers 14 residues. V gave up 4 bases and J gave up 0 bases, with 10 bases separating them. Germline CDR1 and CDR2: SQVTM and ANQGSEA. CDR3 DNA: TGCAGCGTTGGTGGCAGGGATAGCAATCAGCCCCAGCATTTT. Encoded protein: CSVGGRDSNQPQHF.

J is TRBJ2-7 and V is TRBV30; 10 bases agree with TRBD1. The CDR3 covers 12 residues. Trimming cost V 2 bases and J 6 bases; bases outside gene matches: 1. Looked up from germline, CDR1 is GTSNPN and CDR2 is SVGIG (reference sequence). The CDR3 protein is CAWSRDRGEQYF. CDR3 DNA sequence: TGTGCCTGGAGTAGGGACAGGGGCGAGCAGTACTTC.

This sequence joins TRBV21-1 and TRBJ1-1; the table names TRBD1, a call not compared with the DNA. TRBV21-1 is designated a pseudogene. CDR3 length: 15 residues. In DNA, the CDR3 is TGTGCCAGCAGCAAAGTCAGCAGGGTGAACACTGAAGCTTTCTTT. Translation: CASSKVSRVNTEAFF.

The V gene is TRBV6-1, the J gene TRBJ2-3; D not certain. Germline CDR1 MNHNS, CDR2 SASEGT. The CDR3 totals 13 residues. V was trimmed by 0 bases and J by 6 bases, leaving 7 bases between them. The CDR3 nucleotides are TGTGCCAGCAGTGAAGCGCGCGTGGATACGCAGTATTTT. The encoded protein is CASSEARVDTQYF.

This clone has a single count. This sequence joins TRBV5-8 and TRBJ1-1, with a weak D call TRBD1 (6 bases). Trimming took off 6 bases at V and 0 bases at J, with 12 bases between the two ends. The germline gives CDR1 SGHTS, CDR2 YDEGEE. The CDR3 loop spans 14 amino acids. The CDR3 loop reads CASKGGRLNTEAFF. For the CDR3, the DNA is TGTGCCAGCAAAGGGGGACGTCTGAACACTGAAGCTTTCTTT.

This rearrangement joins TRBV28 to TRBJ1-1; a possible D gene is TRBD1 (6 bases). From germline, CDR1 is MDHEN and CDR2 SYDVKM. The CDR3 contains 13 residues. V lost 5 bases and J lost 11, with 18 bases in between. CDR3 amino acids: CASSKGGPARAFF. The CDR3 DNA sequence: TGTGCCAGCAGTAAGGGGGGGCCGGCCAGGGCTTTCTTT.

This sequence joins TRBV5-8 and TRBJ2-3; 7 nucleotides match TRBD2. V was pared by 2 bases and J by 2 bases, with 2 bases of the junction left unmatched. This CDR3 spans 14 amino acids. CDR1 and CDR2 from the germline V gene are SGHTS and YDEGEE. The CDR3 DNA follows: TGTGCCAGCAGCTTCGGGGGGATCACAGATACGCAGTATTTT. Protein sequence: CASSFGGITDTQYF.

The CDR3 region is CASSPGVGETQYF. CDR3 nucleotides: TGTGCCAGCAGCCCAGGGGTGGGGGAGACCCAGTACTTC. V is TRBV7-2 and J is TRBJ2-5, with D tentatively TRBD1 (6 bases). Per the germline V gene, CDR1 is SGHTA and CDR2 is FQGNSA. The CDR3 is made up of 13 amino acids. V was clipped by 5 bases and J by 5 bases, with 12 bases between them. Based on the CDR3 plus reference TRBV7-2 and TRBJ2-5, the full variable domain is GAGVSQSPSNKVTEKGKDVELRCDPISGHTALYWYRQSLGQGLEFLIYFQGNSAPDKSGLPSDRFSAERTGGSVSTLTIQRTQQEDSAVYLCASSPGVGETQYFGPGTRLLVL.

This chain joins TRBV6-4 and TRBJ2-1; unclear D gene. V lost 7 bases and J lost 5, with 9 bases in between. The germline gives CDR1 MRHNA, CDR2 SNTAGT. The CDR3 contains 12 residues. In DNA form, the CDR3 reads TGTGCCAGCACCCGGACGGACAATGAGCAGTTCTTC. It is translated as CASTRTDNEQFF.

V and J are TRBV5-8 and TRBJ2-7; 9 bases are a match to TRBD1. Germline trimming cut 2 bases from V and 3 bases from J; bases unmatched to any gene: 6. The CDR3 spans 15 residues. Germline V gene lookup returns CDR1 SGHTS and CDR2 YDEGEE. CDR3 coding DNA: TGTGCCAGCAGCTTAACCGGGACAGGGTACTACGAGCAGTACTTC. It encodes CASSLTGTGYYEQYF.

This clone was seen once. CDR3 residues: CASSYSIGGSNQPQHF. The CDR3 DNA follows: TGTGCCAGCAGTTACTCGATTGGGGGTAGCAATCAGCCCCAGCATTTT. The J gene is TRBJ1-5, the V gene TRBV6-6; D may be TRBD1 (5 bases). The CDR3 is 16 amino acids. Germline V gene data show CDR1 as MNHNY and CDR2 as SVGAGI (reference sequence). V was shortened by 0 bases and J by 0 bases, with 9 bases between the two germline ends.

The chain employs TRBV7-2 and TRBJ2-3, with 8 bases matching TRBD1. V was pared by 5 bases and J by 9 bases, with 4 bases of the junction left unmatched. The CDR3 totals 12 residues. Looked up from germline, CDR1 is SGHTA and CDR2 is FQGNSA. CDR3 sequence reads: CASSPGQGTQYF. CDR3 sequence (DNA): TGTGCCAGCAGCCCCGGACAGGGAACGCAGTATTTT.